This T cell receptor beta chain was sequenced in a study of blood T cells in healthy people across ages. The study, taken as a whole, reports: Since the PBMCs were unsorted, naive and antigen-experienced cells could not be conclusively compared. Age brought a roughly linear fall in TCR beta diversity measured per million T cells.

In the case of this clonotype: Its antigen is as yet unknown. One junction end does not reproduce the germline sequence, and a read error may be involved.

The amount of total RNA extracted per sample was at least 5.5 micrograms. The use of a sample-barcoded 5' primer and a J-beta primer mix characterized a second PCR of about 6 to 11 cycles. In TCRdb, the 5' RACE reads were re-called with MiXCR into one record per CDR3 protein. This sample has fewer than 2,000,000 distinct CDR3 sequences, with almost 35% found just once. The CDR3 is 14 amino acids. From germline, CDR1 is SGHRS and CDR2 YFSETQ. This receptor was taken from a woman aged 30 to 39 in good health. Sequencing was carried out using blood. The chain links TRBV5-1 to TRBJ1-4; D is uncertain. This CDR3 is CASNLEQRNEKLFF. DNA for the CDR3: TGCGCCAGCAACTTGGAACAGCGTAATGAAAAACTGTTTTTT.